Sequencing of this T cell receptor (beta chain) was carried out in a study of T cells in Graves' hyperthyroidism and ophthalmopathy. Study outcomes and limitations: By a 13 V-J model, ophthalmopathy was set apart from stable hyperthyroidism. Ophthalmopathy was model-predicted a median about 6 months pre-onset. Most clonotypes that expanded in the thyroid above 0.001 also showed up in blood.

This clonotype occurred a few times. The antigen is undetermined. Enrolled ophthalmopathy patients presented with a Clinical Activity Score of at least 3, a NOSPECS grade of at least 4, and disease duration under 3 months. Authors of the study amplified TCR beta CDR3 regions from RNA transcripts. The TCR CDR3 was amplified in a first-round RT-PCR using the HTBI primer set. TCRdb analysed the multiplex PCR reads with MiXCR anew, one entry per CDR3 protein. The sample lists fewer than 650,000 distinct CDR3 sequences; approximately 14% were seen once. The V and J ends lost 0 bases and 6 bases respectively, with 9 bases between them. This CDR3 is built from 12 residues. Looked up from germline, CDR1 is SQVTM and CDR2 is ANQGSEA.

The sequenced sample consisted of blood. The clonotype originates from a woman between 40 and 55 years old with Graves' ophthalmopathy. This chain connects TRBV29-1 to TRBJ2-7, with D tentatively TRBD2 (5 bases). The CDR3 loop is CSVEDLAGEQYF. CDR3 coding DNA: TGCAGCGTTGAAGATCTGGCGGGCGAGCAGTACTTC.